One and the same sample provided the 20 T cell receptor beta chains below, sequenced in a study of blood T cell repertoires in COVID-19. Generated by immunoSEQ multiplex PCR, the TCRdb table keeps only in-frame clones and is missing some. The top ten clones hold around 12% of a sample with about 99,000 clones, roughly 80% of them seen once. Material: peripheral blood. Source of these receptors: a human donor in a cohort sampled during active COVID-19.

This clone was found a few times. This chain connects TRBV3-1 (or the pseudogene TRBV3-2) to TRBJ2-5, with 8 bases aligning to TRBD1. From germline, CDR1 is LGHDT and CDR2 YNNKEL (reference sequence). The V gene end was trimmed by 1 base and the J gene end by 5 bases; junction bases not matched to a gene: 6. The CDR3 totals 15 residues. The CDR3 reads CASSQVAQGVETQYF. For the CDR3, the DNA is TGTGCCAGCAGCCAAGTGGCACAGGGGGTTGAGACCCAGTACTTC.

The chain links TRBV7-7 to TRBJ2-5, with 10 bases identical to TRBD2. V lost 3 bases and J lost 1; bases outside the gene matches: 2. The CDR3 length is 15 residues. Germline loops: CDR1 SSHAT, CDR2 FNYEAQ (reference sequence). The CDR3 loop is CASSLLAGAQETQYF. CDR3 DNA: TGTGCCAGCAGCTTGCTAGCGGGGGCCCAAGAGACCCAGTACTTC.

The rearrangement links TRBV28 to TRBJ2-7; 7 nucleotides line up with TRBD1. V shed 6 bases and J 4 bases; nucleotides not matched to a gene: 6. CDR3 size: 13 residues. Germline loops: CDR1 MDHEN, CDR2 SYDVKM. The CDR3 nucleotides are TGTGCCAGCAGGTCGGGACAGACTTACGAGCAGTACTTC. Its protein is CASRSGQTYEQYF. The full variable domain, with the rest looked up from reference TRBV28 and TRBJ2-7, is DVKVTQSSRYLVKRTGEKVFLECVQDMDHENMFWYRQDPGLGLRLIYFSYDVKMKEKGDIPEGYSVSREKKERFSLILESASTNQTSMYLCASRSGQTYEQYFGPGTRLTVT.

The chain uses TRBV30 and TRBJ1-1; tentatively, D is TRBD1 (5 bases). Germline values: CDR1 GTSNPN, CDR2 SVGIG (reference sequence). CDR3 length: 11 residues. The V and J ends lost 7 bases and 1 base respectively, with 7 bases between them. For the CDR3, the DNA is TGTGCCTCTCAGGGGAACACTGAAGCTTTCTTT. Encoded protein: CASQGNTEAFF.

The chain links TRBV6-5 to TRBJ1-3; a weak D match, TRBD1 (6 bases). CDR3 length: 14 residues. V was clipped by 7 bases and J by 5 bases, with 15 bases between them. The germline gives CDR1 MNHEY, CDR2 SVGAGI. CDR3 nucleotides: TGTGCCAGCATGCCCGGGACAATAAGAAACACCATATATTTT. Its translation: CASMPGTIRNTIYF.

The genes are TRBV5-1 and TRBJ1-1, with TRBD1 as a possible D gene (6 bases). The germline V gene encodes CDR1 SGHRS and CDR2 YFSETQ. Deletions cut 5 bases from V and 6 bases from J, with 20 bases between. The CDR3 runs 15 residues. CDR3 DNA: TGCGCCAGCAGTATCCCCTCCGGGGGGGCTGCTGAAGCTTTCTTT. Translation: CASSIPSGGAAEAFF.

The chain employs TRBV1 and TRBJ1-2; the DNA was not compared with TRBD1, the D call given in the table. TRBV1 is shown as a pseudogene. The CDR3 has 21 residues. DNA for the CDR3: TGCACCAGCAGCCATTCCTTCCCCGGGACAGGGGTCGAAAGATCCCTCTATGGCTACACCTTC. Protein: CTSSHSFPGTGVERSLYGYTF.

V is TRBV11-2 and J is TRBJ1-4; D is unresolved. The germline V gene has CDR1 SGHAT and CDR2 FQNNGV. V shed 7 bases and J shed 7 bases, with 16 bases lying between them. The CDR3 loop spans 14 amino acids. The CDR3 region is CASNFGGLGEKLFF. The CDR3 DNA reads TGTGCCAGCAACTTCGGCGGGCTGGGTGAAAAACTGTTTTTT.

The V call is TRBV6-5, the J call TRBJ2-5; tentative D call: TRBD2 (5 bases). Trimming stripped 8 bases from V and 0 bases from J, with 10 bases between. The CDR3 consists of 13 residues. The germline CDR1 and CDR2 sequences are MNHEY and SVGAGI. The CDR3 loop reads CASQKTNQETQYF. CDR3 in DNA: TGTGCCAGCCAAAAGACTAACCAAGAGACCCAGTACTTC.

This sequence joins TRBV7-2 and TRBJ2-3; the D gene is possibly TRBD2 (7 bases). The CDR3 sequence is 16 residues long. The germline V gene encodes CDR1 SGHTA and CDR2 FQGNSA. V dropped 1 base and J dropped 4 bases, with 15 bases sitting between them. The CDR3 loop is CASSLGGGPRADTQYF. CDR3 DNA: TGTGCCAGCAGCTTAGGGGGGGGGCCTCGGGCAGATACGCAGTATTTT.

This clone was recorded once. The rearrangement joins TRBV10-3 to TRBJ1-1; 7 nucleotides align to TRBD1. This CDR3 region has 14 residues. J was trimmed by 6 bases and V by 1 base; bases with no gene match: 5. Germline CDR1 and CDR2: ENHRY and SYGVKD. CDR3 in DNA: TGTGCCATCAGTGAGTTAGACAGGGTGGCTGAAGCTTTCTTT. It translates to CAISELDRVAEAFF.

The chain has TRBV9 and TRBJ2-3; D may be TRBD1 (5 bases). CDR3 length equals 18 residues. Trimming pared 4 bases from V and 0 bases from J, leaving 21 bases between. Germline V gene data show CDR1 as SGDLS and CDR2 as YYNGEE. The CDR3 DNA follows: TGTGCCAGCAGCTCAGGGCCGACTTCTCGGTTTAGCACAGATACGCAGTATTTT. Its translation: CASSSGPTSRFSTDTQYF.

The chain recombines TRBV19 with TRBJ1-3, with a tentative D call TRBD1 (5 bases). The CDR3 runs to 16 residues. Trimming took 1 base from V and 2 from J, leaving 12 bases between them. Germline V gene lookup returns CDR1 LNHDA and CDR2 SQIVND (reference sequence). The CDR3 protein is CASSIAPGSAGNTIYF. The CDR3 DNA is TGTGCCAGTAGTATAGCCCCAGGGTCGGCTGGAAACACCATATATTTT.

The V call is TRBV7-3, the J call TRBJ2-2; TRBD1 matches 10 bases. With V trimmed by 4 bases and J by 6 bases, 2 bases remained unmatched. The length of the CDR3 is 14 residues. CDR1 and CDR2 from the germline V gene are SGHTA and FQGTGA. CDR3 nucleotide sequence: TGTGCCAGCAGCTCAGGGACAGGGGCCGGGGAGCTGTTTTTT. Its translation is CASSSGTGAGELFF.

The CDR3 bases are TGCGCCAGCAGTGAGTCTCCCAAGCCCCTCTACAATGAGCAGTTCTTC. Protein: CASSESPKPLYNEQFF. The V and J genes are TRBV10-1 and TRBJ2-1; unclear D gene. The CDR3 is made up of 16 amino acids. The germline V and J ends were trimmed by 0 bases and 3 bases, with 12 bases remaining between them. Germline lookup yields CDR1 WNHNN and CDR2 SYGVQD (reference sequence).

This clone was seen a few times. Its ends do not fully match the called genes, so a read error is possible. J is TRBJ1-3 and V is TRBV2, with D tentatively TRBD1 (5 bases). CDR1 is SNHLY and CDR2 is FYNNEI in the germline V gene. The CDR3 has 15 amino acids. CDR3 DNA sequence: TGTGCCAGCAGAGAAGACAGCTTCTCTGGAAACACCATATATTTT. It translates to CASREDSFSGNTIYF.

The rearrangement uses TRBV7-2 and TRBJ1-6; D is perhaps TRBD1 (6 bases). This CDR3 comprises 14 residues. The V gene's germline CDR1 is SGHTA and CDR2 FQGNSA. The V and J ends lost 3 bases and 10 bases respectively, with 13 bases between them. CDR3 coding DNA: TGTGCCAGCAGCTTTTCCCAGGGGCCCTCACCCCTCCACTTT. Protein sequence: CASSFSQGPSPLHF.

The chain carries TRBV11-2 and TRBJ2-5; TRBD2 aligns across 8 bases. This CDR3 is built from 14 residues. The V and J ends lost 6 bases and 7 bases, in that order; junction bases with no gene match: 10. Germline V gives CDR1 SGHAT, CDR2 FQNNGV. The CDR3 region is CASRLEVRGGTQYF. Written as DNA, the CDR3 is TGTGCCAGCAGATTGGAGGTTCGGGGGGGGACCCAGTACTTC.

In its sample, this clone was seen once. The chain couples TRBV19 to TRBJ2-5, with TRBD2 as a possible D gene (5 bases). This CDR3 region has 15 residues. Trimming took 6 bases from V and 5 from J, leaving 19 bases between them. Germline values: CDR1 LNHDA, CDR2 SQIVND (reference sequence). The DNA for the CDR3 is TGTGCCAGTAGCTCAACTTCCGGGGTCCGCGAGACCCAGTACTTC. This sequence encodes CASSSTSGVRETQYF. Full variable domain (missing parts from reference TRBV19 and TRBJ2-5): DGGITQSPKYLFRKEGQNVTLSCEQNLNHDAMYWYRQDPGQGLRLIYYSQIVNDFQKGDIAEGYSVSREKKESFPLTVTSAQKNPTAFYLCASSSTSGVRETQYFGPGTRLLVL.

V usage is TRBV18 and J usage is TRBJ1-5; 9 bases align to TRBD1. The CDR3 has 17 residues. The germline gives CDR1 KGHSH, CDR2 LQKENI. The V gene end was trimmed by 0 bases and the J gene end by 5 bases; junction bases not matched to a gene: 8. The CDR3 nucleotides are TGTGCCAGCTCACCACCGGGTATAGGACAGGGGTATCAGCCCCAGCATTTT. It translates to CASSPPGIGQGYQPQHF.